This record concerns one TCR beta chain sequence. What was sequenced were expressed TCRB transcripts, since all of the isolated RNA had been reverse transcribed. The assay was immunoSEQ multiplex PCR, and TCRdb's table has in-frame clones only and misses some. The data hold about 900,000 clones, with roughly 16% observed a single time. The CDR3 loop spans 16 amino acids. Germline CDR1 and CDR2: SGDLS and YYNGEE. The V and J ends lost 1 base and 4 bases respectively, with 15 bases between them. Sorting of CD4+ naive, central memory, regulatory and stem cell-like memory cells was performed via CD45RO/CCR7/CD25/CD127/CD95/CD27. The data are from a study of beta chain features in type 1 diabetes.

Material for sequencing was naive CD4+ T cells from blood. This receptor was obtained from a woman in her late teens or twenties in good health. The chain links TRBV9 to TRBJ1-3, with D perhaps TRBD1 (5 bases). The CDR3 sequence is CASSVNRAGSGNTIYF. CDR3 coding DNA: TGTGCCAGCAGCGTAAATAGGGCAGGGTCCGGAAACACCATATATTTT.